This T cell receptor (beta chain) was identified in a study of control samples from healthy donors and cancer patients. Measured with immunoSEQ multiplex PCR; TCRdb has only the in-frame clones, and not every one. The sample holds 120,000 to 150,000 clones, 85% to 95% seen once. The V and J ends lost 0 bases and 4 bases respectively, with 13 bases between them. The CDR3 has 15 amino acids. Germline V lookup: CDR1 SGDLS, CDR2 YYNGEE. The sequence came from a man aged 40-55 years in good health. The chain is built from TRBV9 and TRBJ1-1, with D maybe TRBD1 (6 bases). The sample consisted of blood. DNA of the CDR3: TGTGCCAGCAGCGTAGTCCAGGGGACCGGCACTGAAGCTTTCTTT. It encodes CASSVVQGTGTEAFF.